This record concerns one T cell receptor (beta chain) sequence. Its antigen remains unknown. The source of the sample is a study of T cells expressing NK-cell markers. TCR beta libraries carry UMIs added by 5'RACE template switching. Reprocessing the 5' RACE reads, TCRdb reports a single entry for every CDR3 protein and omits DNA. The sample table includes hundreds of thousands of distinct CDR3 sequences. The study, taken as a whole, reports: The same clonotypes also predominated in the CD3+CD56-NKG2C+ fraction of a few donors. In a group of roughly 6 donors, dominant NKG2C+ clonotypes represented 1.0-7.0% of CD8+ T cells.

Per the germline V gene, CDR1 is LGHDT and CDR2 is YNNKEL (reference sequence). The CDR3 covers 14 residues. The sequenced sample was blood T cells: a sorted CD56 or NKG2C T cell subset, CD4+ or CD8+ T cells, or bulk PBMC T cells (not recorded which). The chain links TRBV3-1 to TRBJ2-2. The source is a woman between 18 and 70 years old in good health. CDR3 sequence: CASSHVVGTGELFF.